Listed below are T cell receptor beta chains from one sample, sequenced in a study of T cells in Graves' hyperthyroidism and ophthalmopathy. From the multiplex PCR reads, TCRdb called clonotypes with MiXCR, one entry per CDR3 protein. Of approximately 510,000 distinct CDR3 sequences in the sample, less than 25% were seen once. The sample consisted of blood. Receptors originate from a man younger than 35 with Graves' hyperthyroidism. Both conserved end residues are part of each CDR3. Each record gives: J gene, D gene, clone size, CDR3 length, V gene, CDR3 DNA, CDR3 protein. A D gene is named only where the DNA matches it firmly. Clone size, where shown, is once, few, many, or a class for clones that have expanded.

>TRBJ1-2|TRBD1|NA|16|TRBV3-1
TGTGCCAGCAGCCACTCTGATGGGACAGGGGGCTGGGGCTACACCTTC
CASSHSDGTGGWGYTF
>TRBJ2-5|NA|many|15|TRBV12-3/TRBV12-4
TGTGCCAGCAGTATAGGAGGTCTAGCTTCGGAGACCCAGTACTTC
CASSIGGLASETQYF
>TRBJ2-5|NA|NA|13|TRBV7-2
TGTGCCAGCAGCTTACCCCGCTCGGAGACCCAGTACTTC
CASSLPRSETQYF
>TRBJ1-1|NA|once|16|TRBV5-1
TGCGCCAGCAGCCACACCCGGGACCGATTGAACACTGAAGCTTTCTTT
CASSHTRDRLNTEAFF
>TRBJ1-6|NA|few|15|TRBV12-3/TRBV12-4
TGTGCCAGCAGTCCCGAACAGGGAGCGTACTCACCCCTCCACTTT
CASSPEQGAYSPLHF
>TRBJ2-7|NA|few|15|TRBV7-9
TGTGCCAGCAGGCACAACAGGGACCCCCCTTACGAGCAGTACTTC
CASRHNRDPPYEQYF
>TRBJ2-5|TRBD2|many|15|TRBV4-1
TGCGCCAGCAGCCAAAGCGGGGGGGCGGTTGAGACCCAGTACTTC
CASSQSGGAVETQYF
>TRBJ1-1|NA|few|14|TRBV11-2
TGTGCCAGCAGCTTCCTATTAGTAGGCACTGAAGCTTTCTTT
CASSFLLVGTEAFF
>TRBJ1-5|TRBD1|NA|15|TRBV6-2/TRBV6-3
TGTGCCAGCACTACTTACAGGGGAAGCAATCATCCCCAGCATTTT
CASTTYRGSNHPQHF
>TRBJ1-1|NA|many|14|TRBV13
TGTGCCAGCAGCCCCACAATTGCGAACACTGAAGCTTTCTTT
CASSPTIANTEAFF
>TRBJ2-5|NA|few|12|TRBV2
TGTGCCACACGGGTGGAGGGGGAGACCCAGTACTTC
CATRVEGETQYF
>TRBJ1-1|NA|NA|13|TRBV19
TGTGCCAGTAGGTCAGGGGTCTCAACTGAAGCTTTCTTT
CASRSGVSTEAFF
>TRBJ1-5|NA|many|14|TRBV4-1
TGCGCCAGCAGCCATCAGGGGAGGGATCAGCCCCAGCATTTT
CASSHQGRDQPQHF
>TRBJ1-6|TRBD1|many|18|TRBV12-3/TRBV12-4
TGTGCCAGCAGCACGGGCCAGGGGGCGATCTCCTATAATTCACCCCTCCACTTT
CASSTGQGAISYNSPLHF
>TRBJ1-1|NA|few|12|TRBV20-1
TGCAGTGCTAGCACAGGGAACACTGAAGCTTTCTTT
CSASTGNTEAFF
>TRBJ2-5|TRBD1|NA|17|TRBV9
TGTGCCAGCAGCGCCCCAAAGGCCGGGACAGGACAAGAGACCCAGTACTTC
CASSAPKAGTGQETQYF
>TRBJ1-5|TRBD1|many|16|TRBV19
TGTGCCAGTAGTATCGGAGGGGGCCGGTTCCATCAGCCCCAGCATTTT
CASSIGGGRFHQPQHF
>TRBJ2-5|TRBD2|NA|13|TRBV20-1
TGCAGTGCTAGGGGACTAGCGCCTGAGACCCAGTACTTC
CSARGLAPETQYF
>TRBJ1-1|TRBD1|many|14|TRBV5-1
TGCGCCAGCAGCTTGGGGACAGGGGTAACTGAAGCTTTCTTT
CASSLGTGVTEAFF
>TRBJ2-5|TRBD2|many|15|TRBV9
TGTGCCAGCAGCGTAGGAGGACTAGCGGAAGAGACCCAGTACTTC
CASSVGGLAEETQYF
>TRBJ2-2|NA|many|12|TRBV30
TGTGCCTTTTTGATCGGGCCCGGGGAGCTGTTTTTT
CAFLIGPGELFF
>TRBJ2-3|TRBD2|many|17|TRBV28
TGTGCCAGCAGTTTATTGGGGCTAGCGGGGAGGGCAGATACGCAGTATTTT
CASSLLGLAGRADTQYF
>TRBJ2-7|TRBD1|many|14|TRBV5-1
TGCGCCAGCAGCTTTTCCCGACAGGGTTTCGAGCAGTACTTC
CASSFSRQGFEQYF
>TRBJ1-2|NA|NA|14|TRBV6-2/TRBV6-3
TGTGCCAGCAGTTTCGTTAGGAGTAACTATGGCTACACCTTC
CASSFVRSNYGYTF
>TRBJ1-1|NA|many|15|TRBV7-9
TGTGCCAGCAGCCCTACGGTGGGGGGTTTCACTGAAGCTTTCTTT
CASSPTVGGFTEAFF
>TRBJ1-3|NA|many|15|TRBV12-3/TRBV12-4
TGTGCCAGCAGTTTAGTGGGCAGCTCTGGAAACACCATATATTTT
CASSLVGSSGNTIYF
>TRBJ1-6|NA|many|14|TRBV12-3/TRBV12-4
TGTGCCAGCAGAAAACGTAGCTATAATTCACCCCTCCACTTT
CASRKRSYNSPLHF
>TRBJ1-5|NA|many|13|TRBV12-3/TRBV12-4
TGTGCCAGCAGTTACAGACTCAATCAGCCCCAGCATTTT
CASSYRLNQPQHF
>TRBJ2-5|NA|many|14|TRBV7-8
TGTGCCAGCAGCCCAAAATGGGTGGAAGAGACCCAGTACTTC
CASSPKWVEETQYF
>TRBJ2-7|NA|many|14|TRBV27
TGTGCCAGCAGTTTCGCCGGGGGCTTGAGGGAGCAGTACTTC
CASSFAGGLREQYF
>TRBJ2-5|TRBD2|few|16|TRBV11-2
TGTGCCAGCAGCTTAAGACTAGCGGGGGTTAAAGAGACCCAGTACTTC
CASSLRLAGVKETQYF
>TRBJ1-3|NA|many|13|TRBV20-1
TGCAGTGCTAGAGAGCCCTTAGGAAACACCATATATTTT
CSAREPLGNTIYF
>TRBJ2-7|NA|many|14|TRBV27
TGTGCCAGCAGTTTATCAGGGTTCCCCTACGAGCAGTACTTC
CASSLSGFPYEQYF
>TRBJ2-5|TRBD1|NA|15|TRBV12-3/TRBV12-4
TGTGCCAGCAGTTTAAGGGGGCTAGGTGGAGAGACCCAGTACTTC
CASSLRGLGGETQYF
>TRBJ2-7|NA|NA|13|TRBV2
TGTGCCAGCAGGCTACAGGGAAACTACGAGCAGTACTTC
CASRLQGNYEQYF
>TRBJ1-2|TRBD1|many|14|TRBV13
TGTGCCAGCAGCTCTGGACAGGACCCCCAGGACTACACCTTC
CASSSGQDPQDYTF
>TRBJ1-2|NA|many|11|TRBV6-1
TGTGCCAGCGGGGGCTCCTATGGCTACACCTTC
CASGGSYGYTF
>TRBJ2-2|TRBD2|NA|17|TRBV6-5
TGTGCCAGCAGTTCGCCAACTAGCGGCCAGAACACCGGGGAGCTGTTTTTT
CASSSPTSGQNTGELFF
>TRBJ2-5|NA|many|9|TRBV6-1
TGTGCCTTACGGGATACGGATGACTTC
CALRDTDDF
>TRBJ2-2|NA|few|12|TRBV10-3
TGTGCCATCAACGGGCAAACCGGGGAGCTGTTTTTT
CAINGQTGELFF
>TRBJ2-7|NA|many|17|TRBV28
TGTGCCAGCAGTTTTACAATGGGTACAGCATCTGTCTACGAGCAGTACTTC
CASSFTMGTASVYEQYF
>TRBJ2-5|TRBD1|NA|16|TRBV11-2
TGTGCCAGCAGATATAACAGGGGTCCGTACCAAGAGACCCAGTACTTC
CASRYNRGPYQETQYF
>TRBJ2-5|NA|many|15|TRBV12-3/TRBV12-4
TGTGCCAGCAGTCCAAGCGCCGGGTCCCAAGAGACCCAGTACTTC
CASSPSAGSQETQYF
>TRBJ1-2|NA|many|13|TRBV7-2
TGTGCCAGCAGCCCCCTGACGGGTAGGAGCTACACCTTC
CASSPLTGRSYTF
>TRBJ1-5|TRBD1|many|15|TRBV19
TGTGCCAGTAGTATCCGGCAGGGGGGGGGTCAGCCCCAGCATTTT
CASSIRQGGGQPQHF
>TRBJ1-1|TRBD1|NA|12|TRBV28
TGTGCCAGCAGAGAGACAGGGGGCGGAGCTTTCTTT
CASRETGGGAFF
>TRBJ2-7|NA|NA|15|TRBV12-3/TRBV12-4
TGTGCCAGCAGTTCCCCATGGGATAGGGTAGGAGAGCAGTACTTC
CASSSPWDRVGEQYF
>TRBJ1-2|NA|many|17|TRBV27
TGTGCCAGCAGTCCCTATTTTTTCGGGACGGCAGACTATGGCTACACCTTC
CASSPYFFGTADYGYTF
>TRBJ2-5|NA|many|13|TRBV6-5
TGTGCCAGCAGTCCAGGGTTTGGCGAGACCCAGTACTTC
CASSPGFGETQYF
>TRBJ2-1|TRBD2|NA|23|TRBV2
TGTGCCAGCAGTGAAGTCAGATCCCTCAGAGTGTCTAGCGGGGGGATTCTGGACAATGAGCAGTTCTTC
CASSEVRSLRVSSGGILDNEQFF
>TRBJ2-7|TRBD1|many|17|TRBV5-1
TGCGCCAGCAGCTCCCGGGACAGGGGCCTGACCTCCTACGAGCAGTACTTC
CASSSRDRGLTSYEQYF
>TRBJ1-5|TRBD1|NA|14|TRBV27
TGTGCCAGTCATAAAGGGGGCCCTGGACAGCCCCAGCATTTT
CASHKGGPGQPQHF
>TRBJ1-2|NA|once|14|TRBV6-2/TRBV6-3
TGTGCCAGCAGTTTATACTTACAGGACTATGGCTACACCTTC
CASSLYLQDYGYTF
>TRBJ2-5|NA|many|15|TRBV6-1
TGTGCCAGCAGTGTCGAGGGGTCTATCCAAGAGACCCAGTACTTC
CASSVEGSIQETQYF
>TRBJ2-5|TRBD1|NA|18|TRBV11-2
TGTGCCAGCCGTTCCACAGACAGGGGGCGATGGGGTAGAGAGACCCAGTACTTC
CASRSTDRGRWGRETQYF
>TRBJ2-7|NA|NA|15|TRBV6-1
TGTGCCAGCACCGGTAGACACGGTCTATCCTACGAGCAGTACTTC
CASTGRHGLSYEQYF
>TRBJ1-5|TRBD1|NA|12|TRBV5-1
TGCGCCAGCAGCGGCTGGACAGGGCCCCAGCATTTT
CASSGWTGPQHF
>TRBJ1-5|TRBD1|many|14|TRBV28
TGTGCCAGCAGCCCACAGGGGACGTTTCAGCCCCAGCATTTT
CASSPQGTFQPQHF
>TRBJ1-6|NA|NA|16|TRBV27
TGTGCCAGCAGTTTATACGGGGACTCTCCCAATTCACCCCTCCACTTT
CASSLYGDSPNSPLHF